This TCR beta chain was sequenced during a study of response to subunit inactivated influenza vaccine. TCRdb recomputed calls from the RT-PCR reads with MiXCR, one row per CDR3 protein. The table has 650,000 to 850,000 distinct CDR3 sequences, over 11% seen once. The CDR3 totals 17 residues. Germline CDR1 SGHKS, CDR2 YYEKEE (reference sequence). After removal of 4 bases from V and 0 bases from J, the junction contained 6 bases not matched to a gene. With regard to this clonotype: Its matching antigen is unknown.

Whole-study findings and limits: Few new T cells, the authors suggested, are recruited by each seasonal influenza vaccination.

Sample: PBMCs from blood, taken less than 15 days before vaccination. The chain has TRBV5-5 and TRBJ2-3; TRBD1 agrees at 12 bases. This clonotype originated in a man aged 45 to 65 who received an inactivated influenza vaccine. The CDR3 nucleotides are TGTGCCAGCAGCACGGGGACAGGGGGCTTAAGCACAGATACGCAGTATTTT. Its translation is CASSTGTGGLSTDTQYF.